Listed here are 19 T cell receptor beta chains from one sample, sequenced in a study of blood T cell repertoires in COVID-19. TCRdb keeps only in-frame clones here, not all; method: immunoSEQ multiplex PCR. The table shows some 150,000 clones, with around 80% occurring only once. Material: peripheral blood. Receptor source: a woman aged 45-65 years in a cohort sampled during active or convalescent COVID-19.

For the CDR3, the DNA is TGTGCCGGGATGGGCACTGGAAACACCATATATTTT. As protein: CAGMGTGNTIYF. V and J are TRBV30 and TRBJ1-3, with D uncertain. Germline CDR1 and CDR2: GTSNPN and SVGIG (reference sequence). Between the trimmed V and J ends, which lost 8 bases and 2 bases, there was a span of 10 bases. The CDR3 consists of 12 residues.

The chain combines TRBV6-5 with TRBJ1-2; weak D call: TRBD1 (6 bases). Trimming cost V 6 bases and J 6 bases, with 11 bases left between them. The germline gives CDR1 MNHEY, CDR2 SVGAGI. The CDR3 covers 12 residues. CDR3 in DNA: TGTGCCAGCAGCAACGAGGGGGATGGCTACACCTTC. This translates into CASSNEGDGYTF.

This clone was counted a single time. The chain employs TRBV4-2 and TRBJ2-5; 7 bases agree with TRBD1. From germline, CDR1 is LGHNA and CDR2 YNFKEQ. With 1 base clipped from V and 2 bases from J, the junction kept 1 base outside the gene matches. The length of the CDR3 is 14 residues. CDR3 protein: CASSQAGQQETQYF. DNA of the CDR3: TGTGCCAGCAGCCAAGCGGGACAGCAAGAGACCCAGTACTTC.

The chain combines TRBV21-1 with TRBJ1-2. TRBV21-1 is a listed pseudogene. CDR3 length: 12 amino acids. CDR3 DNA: TGTGCCAGCAGTATCCGTGACTATGGCTACACCTTC. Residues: CASSIRDYGYTF.

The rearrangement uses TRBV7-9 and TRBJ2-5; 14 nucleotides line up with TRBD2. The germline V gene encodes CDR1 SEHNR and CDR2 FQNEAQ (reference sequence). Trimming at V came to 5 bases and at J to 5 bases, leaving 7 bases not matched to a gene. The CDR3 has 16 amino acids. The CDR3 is CASSPGLAGVLETQYF. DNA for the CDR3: TGTGCCAGCAGCCCGGGACTAGCGGGGGTTTTGGAGACCCAGTACTTC. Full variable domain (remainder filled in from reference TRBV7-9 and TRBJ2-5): DTGVSQNPRHKITKRGQNVTFRCDPISEHNRLYWYRQTLGQGPEFLTYFQNEAQLEKSRLLSDRFSAERPKGSFSTLEIQRTEQGDSAMYLCASSPGLAGVLETQYFGPGTRLLVL.

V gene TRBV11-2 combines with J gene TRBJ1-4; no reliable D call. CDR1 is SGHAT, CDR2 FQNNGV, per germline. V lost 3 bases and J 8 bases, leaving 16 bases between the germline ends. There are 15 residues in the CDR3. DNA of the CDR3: TGTGCCAGCAGCTTTATATCCCCCGCGGAGGAAAAACTGTTTTTT. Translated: CASSFISPAEEKLFF.

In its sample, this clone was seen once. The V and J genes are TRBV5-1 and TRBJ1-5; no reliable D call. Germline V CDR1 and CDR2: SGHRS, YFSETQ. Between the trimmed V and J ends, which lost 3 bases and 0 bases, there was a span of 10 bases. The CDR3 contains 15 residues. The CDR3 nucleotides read TGCGCCAGCAGCTCTGGTGGGCTTAGCAATCAGCCCCAGCATTTT. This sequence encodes CASSSGGLSNQPQHF.

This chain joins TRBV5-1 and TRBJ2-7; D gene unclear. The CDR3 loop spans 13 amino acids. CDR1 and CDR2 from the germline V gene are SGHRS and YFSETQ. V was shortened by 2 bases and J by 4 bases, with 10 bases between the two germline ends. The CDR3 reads CASSLATDYEQYF. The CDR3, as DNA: TGCGCCAGCAGCTTAGCGACCGATTACGAGCAGTACTTC. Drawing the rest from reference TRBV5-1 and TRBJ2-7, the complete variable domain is KAGVTQTPRYLIKTRGQQVTLSCSPISGHRSVSWYQQTPGQGLQFLFEYFSETQRNKGNFPGRFSGRQFSNSRSEMNVSTLELGDSALYLCASSLATDYEQYFGPGTRLTVT.

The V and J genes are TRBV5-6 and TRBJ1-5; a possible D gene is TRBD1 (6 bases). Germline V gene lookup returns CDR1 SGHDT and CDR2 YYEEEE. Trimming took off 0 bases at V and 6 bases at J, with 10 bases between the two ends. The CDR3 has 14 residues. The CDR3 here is CASSLAGGRQPQHF. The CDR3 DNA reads TGTGCCAGCAGCTTGGCTGGGGGCCGTCAGCCCCAGCATTTT. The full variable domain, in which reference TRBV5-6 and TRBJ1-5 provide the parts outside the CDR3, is DAGVTQSPTHLIKTRGQQVTLRCSPKSGHDTVSWYQQALGQGPQFIFQYYEEEERQRGNFPDRFSGHQFPNYSSELNVNALLLGDSALYLCASSLAGGRQPQHFGDGTRLSIL.

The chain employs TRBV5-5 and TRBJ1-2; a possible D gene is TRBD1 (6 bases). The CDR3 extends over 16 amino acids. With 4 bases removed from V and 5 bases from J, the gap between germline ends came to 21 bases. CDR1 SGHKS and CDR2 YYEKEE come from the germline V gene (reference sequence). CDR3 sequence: CASSLGSPRQEYGYTF. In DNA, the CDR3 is TGTGCCAGCAGCCTGGGTTCCCCTCGACAGGAATATGGCTACACCTTC.

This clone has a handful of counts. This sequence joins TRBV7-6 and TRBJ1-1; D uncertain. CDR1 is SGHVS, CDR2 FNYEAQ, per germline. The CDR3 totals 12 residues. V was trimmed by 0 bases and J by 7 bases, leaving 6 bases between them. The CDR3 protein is CASSLATSEAFF. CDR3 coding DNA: TGTGCCAGCAGCTTAGCGACTAGTGAAGCTTTCTTT.

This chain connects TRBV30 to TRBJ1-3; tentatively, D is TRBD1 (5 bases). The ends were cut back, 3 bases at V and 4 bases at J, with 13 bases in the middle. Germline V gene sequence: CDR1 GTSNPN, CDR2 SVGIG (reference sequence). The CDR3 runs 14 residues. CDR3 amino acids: CAWSPRDKGNTIYF. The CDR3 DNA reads TGTGCCTGGAGCCCCAGGGATAAAGGAAACACCATATATTTT.

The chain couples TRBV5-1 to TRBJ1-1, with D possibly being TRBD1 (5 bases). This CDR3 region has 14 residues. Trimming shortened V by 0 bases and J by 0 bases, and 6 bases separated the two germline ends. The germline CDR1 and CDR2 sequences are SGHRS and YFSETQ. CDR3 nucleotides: TGCGCCAGCAGCTTGGGGGGCATGAACACTGAAGCTTTCTTT. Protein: CASSLGGMNTEAFF.

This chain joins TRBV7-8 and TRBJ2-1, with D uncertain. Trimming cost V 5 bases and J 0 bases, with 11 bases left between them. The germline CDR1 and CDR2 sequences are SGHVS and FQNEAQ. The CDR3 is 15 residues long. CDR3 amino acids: CASSEIRSSYNEQFF. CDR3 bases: TGTGCCAGCAGCGAAATACGGAGCTCCTACAATGAGCAGTTCTTC.

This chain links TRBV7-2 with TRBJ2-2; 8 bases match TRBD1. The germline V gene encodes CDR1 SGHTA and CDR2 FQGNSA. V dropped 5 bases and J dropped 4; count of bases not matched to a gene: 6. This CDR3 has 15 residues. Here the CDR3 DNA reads TGTGCCAGCAGCCGCCGGACAGGGAGCACCGGGGAGCTGTTTTTT. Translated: CASSRRTGSTGELFF.

The CDR3 spells CASSIGTGSLSGNTIYF. The CDR3 coding sequence is TGTGCCAGTAGTATCGGAACAGGGTCTCTCTCTGGAAACACCATATATTTT. The chain carries TRBV19 and TRBJ1-3; D is possibly TRBD1 (6 bases). The germline CDR1 and CDR2 sequences are LNHDA and SQIVND (reference sequence). Trimming removed 3 bases from V and 0 bases from J, with 15 bases in between. This CDR3 contains 17 residues.

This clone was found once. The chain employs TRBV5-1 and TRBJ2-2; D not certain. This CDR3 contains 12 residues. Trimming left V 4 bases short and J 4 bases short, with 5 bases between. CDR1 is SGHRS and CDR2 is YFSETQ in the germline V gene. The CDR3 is CASSPFTGELFF. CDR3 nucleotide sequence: TGCGCCAGCAGCCCCTTCACCGGGGAGCTGTTTTTT.

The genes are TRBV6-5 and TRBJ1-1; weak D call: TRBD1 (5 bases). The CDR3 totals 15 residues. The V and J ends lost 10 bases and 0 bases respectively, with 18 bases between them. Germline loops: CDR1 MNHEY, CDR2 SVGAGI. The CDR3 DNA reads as TGTGCCATCCAGTACGGGGGAATCTTGAACACTGAAGCTTTCTTT. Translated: CAIQYGGILNTEAFF.

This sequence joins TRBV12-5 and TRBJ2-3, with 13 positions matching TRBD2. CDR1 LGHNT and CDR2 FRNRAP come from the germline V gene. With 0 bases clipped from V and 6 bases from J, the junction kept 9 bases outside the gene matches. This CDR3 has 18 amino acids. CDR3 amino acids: CASGLVQGLAGLGDTQYF. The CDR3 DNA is TGTGCTAGTGGTTTGGTACAGGGACTAGCGGGGTTGGGGGATACGCAGTATTTT.